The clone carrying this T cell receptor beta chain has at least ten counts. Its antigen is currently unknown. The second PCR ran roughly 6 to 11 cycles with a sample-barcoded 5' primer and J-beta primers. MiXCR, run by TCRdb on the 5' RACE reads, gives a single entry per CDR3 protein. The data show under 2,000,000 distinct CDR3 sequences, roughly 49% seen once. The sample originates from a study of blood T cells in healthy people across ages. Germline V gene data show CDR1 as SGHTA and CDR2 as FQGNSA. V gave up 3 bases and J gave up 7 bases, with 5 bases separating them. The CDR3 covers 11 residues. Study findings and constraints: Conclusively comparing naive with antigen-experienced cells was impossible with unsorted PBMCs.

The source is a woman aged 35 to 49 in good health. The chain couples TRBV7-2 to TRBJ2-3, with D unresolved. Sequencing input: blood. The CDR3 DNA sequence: TGTGCCAGCAGCTTTAGTTATACGCAGTATTTT. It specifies CASSFSYTQYF. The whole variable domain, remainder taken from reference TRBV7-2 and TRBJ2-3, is GAGVSQSPSNKVTEKGKDVELRCDPISGHTALYWYRQSLGQGLEFLIYFQGNSAPDKSGLPSDRFSAERTGGSVSTLTIQRTQQEDSAVYLCASSFSYTQYFGPGTRLTVL.